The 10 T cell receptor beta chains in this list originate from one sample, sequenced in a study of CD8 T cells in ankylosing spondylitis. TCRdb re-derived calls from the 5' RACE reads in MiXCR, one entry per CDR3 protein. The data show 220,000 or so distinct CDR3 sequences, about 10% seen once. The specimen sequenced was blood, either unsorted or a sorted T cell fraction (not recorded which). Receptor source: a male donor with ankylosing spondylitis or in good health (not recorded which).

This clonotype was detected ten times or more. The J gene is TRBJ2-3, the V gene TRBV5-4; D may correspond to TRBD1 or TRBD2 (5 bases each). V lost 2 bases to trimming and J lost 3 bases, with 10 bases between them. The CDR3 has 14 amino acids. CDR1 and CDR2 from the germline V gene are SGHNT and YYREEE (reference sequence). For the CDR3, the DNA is TGTGCCAGCAGCTTTGCCGGGGCAACAGATACGCAGTATTTT. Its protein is CASSFAGATDTQYF.

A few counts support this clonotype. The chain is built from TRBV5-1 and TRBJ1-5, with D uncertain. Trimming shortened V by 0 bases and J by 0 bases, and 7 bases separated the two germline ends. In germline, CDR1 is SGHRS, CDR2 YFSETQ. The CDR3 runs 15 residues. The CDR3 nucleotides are TGCGCCAGCAGCTTGGGCCAGTCTAGCAATCAGCCCCAGCATTTT. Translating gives CASSLGQSSNQPQHF.

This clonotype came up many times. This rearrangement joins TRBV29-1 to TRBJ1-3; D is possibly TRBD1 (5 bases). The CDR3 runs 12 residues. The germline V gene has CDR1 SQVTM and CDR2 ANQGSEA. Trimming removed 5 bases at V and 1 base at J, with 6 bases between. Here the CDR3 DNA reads TGCAGCGTTAGGGGATCTGGAAACACCATATATTTT. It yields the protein CSVRGSGNTIYF.

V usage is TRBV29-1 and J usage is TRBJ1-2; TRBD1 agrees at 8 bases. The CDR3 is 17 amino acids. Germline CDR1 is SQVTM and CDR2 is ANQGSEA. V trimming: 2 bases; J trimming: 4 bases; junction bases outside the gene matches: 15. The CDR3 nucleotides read TGCAGCGTTGAATTCGCGACAGGGACCAGGGGGCTCTATGGCTACACCTTC. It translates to CSVEFATGTRGLYGYTF.

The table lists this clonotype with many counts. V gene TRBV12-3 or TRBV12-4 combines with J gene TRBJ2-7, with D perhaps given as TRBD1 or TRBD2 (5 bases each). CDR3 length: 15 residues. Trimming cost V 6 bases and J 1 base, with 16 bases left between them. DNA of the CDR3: TGTGCCAGCAGCTCTAGTACGGGACCGTCCTACGAGCAGTACTTC. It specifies CASSSSTGPSYEQYF.

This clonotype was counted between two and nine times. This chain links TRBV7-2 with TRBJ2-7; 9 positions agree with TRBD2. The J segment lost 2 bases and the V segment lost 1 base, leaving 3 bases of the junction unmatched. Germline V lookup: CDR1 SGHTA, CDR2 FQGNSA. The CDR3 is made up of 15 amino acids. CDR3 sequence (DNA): TGTGCCAGCAGCTTAGAGCGGGGGGCAACCTACGAGCAGTACTTC. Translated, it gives CASSLERGATYEQYF.

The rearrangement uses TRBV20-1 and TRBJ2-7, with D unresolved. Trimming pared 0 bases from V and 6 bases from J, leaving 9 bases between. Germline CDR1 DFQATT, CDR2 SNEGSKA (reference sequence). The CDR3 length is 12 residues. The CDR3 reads CSARDSTAEQYF. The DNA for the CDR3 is TGCAGTGCTAGAGATTCAACAGCCGAGCAGTACTTC.

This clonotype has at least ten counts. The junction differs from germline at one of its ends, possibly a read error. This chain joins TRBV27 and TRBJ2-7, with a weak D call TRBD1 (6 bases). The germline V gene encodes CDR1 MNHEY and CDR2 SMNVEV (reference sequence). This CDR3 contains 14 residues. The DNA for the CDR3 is TGTGCCAGCAGGTTATTGGGGGCTGACTACGAGCAGTACTTC. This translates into CASRLLGADYEQYF.

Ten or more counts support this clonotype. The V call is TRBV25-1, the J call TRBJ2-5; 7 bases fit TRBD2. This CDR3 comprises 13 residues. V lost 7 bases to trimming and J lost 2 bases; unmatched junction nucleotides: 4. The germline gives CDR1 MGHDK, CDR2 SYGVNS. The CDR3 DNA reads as TGTGCCAGCATTCCGGGGGGACAAGAGACCCAGTACTTC. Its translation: CASIPGGQETQYF.

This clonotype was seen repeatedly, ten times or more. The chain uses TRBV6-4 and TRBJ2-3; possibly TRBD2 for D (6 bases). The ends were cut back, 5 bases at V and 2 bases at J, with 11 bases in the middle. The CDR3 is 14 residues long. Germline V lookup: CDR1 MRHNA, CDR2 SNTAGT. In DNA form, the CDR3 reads TGTGCCAGCAGTCCCCGGGAGCTCACAGATACGCAGTATTTT. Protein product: CASSPRELTDTQYF.